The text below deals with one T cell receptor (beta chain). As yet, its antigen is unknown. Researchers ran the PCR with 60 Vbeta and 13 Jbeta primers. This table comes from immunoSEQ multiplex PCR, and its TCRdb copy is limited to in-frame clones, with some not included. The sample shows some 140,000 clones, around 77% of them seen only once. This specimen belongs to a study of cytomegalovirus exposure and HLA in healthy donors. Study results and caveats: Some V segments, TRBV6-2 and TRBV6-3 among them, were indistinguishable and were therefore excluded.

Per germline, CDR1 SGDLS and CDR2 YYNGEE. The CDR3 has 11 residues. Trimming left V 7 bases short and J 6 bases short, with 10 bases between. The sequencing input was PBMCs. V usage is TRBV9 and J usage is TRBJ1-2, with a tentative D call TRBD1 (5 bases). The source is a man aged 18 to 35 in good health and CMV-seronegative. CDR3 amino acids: CASARADGYTF. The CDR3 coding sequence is TGTGCCAGCGCCAGGGCGGATGGCTACACCTTC. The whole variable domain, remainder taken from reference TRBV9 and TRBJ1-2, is DSGVTQTPKHLITATGQRVTLRCSPRSGDLSVYWYQQSLDQGLQFLIQYYNGEERAKGNILERFSAQQFPDLHSELNLSSLELGDSALYFCASARADGYTFGSGTRLTVV.